The 24 T cell receptor beta chains in this list originate from one sample, sequenced in a study of T cells after yellow fever vaccination. TCRdb independently ran MiXCR on the 5' RACE reads; one entry per CDR3 protein. This sample yields roughly 500,000 distinct CDR3 sequences, of which about a fifth are seen a single time; more than 13% belongs to the top ten. The input for sequencing was PBMCs, taken 15 days after the yellow fever booster vaccination. The receptor set was obtained from a man aged 25-45 years who received the YFV17D yellow fever vaccine.

This clonotype came up a few times. The CDR3 spells CSASLSTDTQYF. The CDR3 DNA is TGCAGTGCTAGTCTCAGCACAGATACGCAGTATTTT. V and J are TRBV20-1 and TRBJ2-3; unclear D gene. CDR1 is DFQATT and CDR2 is SNEGSKA in the germline V gene (reference sequence). The CDR3 is made up of 12 amino acids. V was shortened by 3 bases and J by 0 bases, with 4 bases between the two germline ends.

There are a few counts of this clonotype. The chain combines TRBV5-1 with TRBJ2-6; possible D gene TRBD2, 6 bases. Looked up from germline, CDR1 is SGHRS and CDR2 is YFSETQ. CDR3 length equals 15 residues. The V and J ends lost 0 bases and 12 bases respectively, with 16 bases between them. The CDR3, as DNA: TGCGCCAGCAGCTTGGGAGTCGAGGGACTCGGCGTCCTGACTTTC. It codes for CASSLGVEGLGVLTF.

This clonotype has only a few counts. The rearrangement joins TRBV5-1 to TRBJ2-7, with 10 bases fitting TRBD1. This CDR3 comprises 15 residues. The junction had 5 bases not matched to a gene; V was cut back by 4 bases and J by 1 base. Germline V gene lookup returns CDR1 SGHRS and CDR2 YFSETQ. CDR3 in DNA: TGCGCCAGCAGCCAAGGACAGGGGGGATCCTACGAGCAGTACTTC. It specifies CASSQGQGGSYEQYF. Variable domain in full (rest from reference TRBV5-1 and TRBJ2-7): KAGVTQTPRYLIKTRGQQVTLSCSPISGHRSVSWYQQTPGQGLQFLFEYFSETQRNKGNFPGRFSGRQFSNSRSEMNVSTLELGDSALYLCASSQGQGGSYEQYFGPGTRLTVT.

This clonotype was seen only a few times. The V and J genes are TRBV2 and TRBJ2-5, with D possibly TRBD2 on 6 matching bases. CDR1 and CDR2 (germline): SNHLY, FYNNEI. The CDR3 contains 13 residues. V was clipped by 8 bases and J by 5 bases, with 15 bases between them. The CDR3 here is CASGGQMRETQYF. The CDR3 DNA is TGTGCCAGCGGAGGGCAGATGCGGGAGACCCAGTACTTC.

The chain employs TRBV23-1 and TRBJ2-7; either TRBD1 or TRBD2 may fit D (6 bases each). TRBV23-1 is an ORF, with its function uncertain. With 0 bases removed from V and 6 bases from J, the gap between germline ends came to 15 bases. The CDR3 totals 15 residues. The CDR3 nucleotides are TGCGCCAGCAGTCAATCCCCGGGGGCGCCGTCCGAGCAGTACTTC. This gives the protein CASSQSPGAPSEQYF.

The chain employs TRBV3-1 and TRBJ2-1, with TRBD1 matching 8 bases. J lost 3 bases, V lost 8 bases, and 6 bases had no gene match. Per germline, CDR1 LGHDT and CDR2 YNNKEL (reference sequence). The length of the CDR3 is 14 residues. The CDR3 nucleotides are TGTGCCAGCCAGGGGGCCCGAGGCTACAATGAGCAGTTCTTC. It is translated as CASQGARGYNEQFF.

This clonotype was seen a few times. The DNA of the CDR3 is TGCGCCAGCAGCTGGGGGACAGGGGAAGTGGAGGGAGCCAAAAACATTCAGTACTTC. It yields the protein CASSWGTGEVEGAKNIQYF. The chain is built from TRBV5-1 and TRBJ2-4; 10 bases line up with TRBD1. The CDR3 is made up of 19 amino acids. The V gene end was trimmed by 3 bases and the J gene end by 0 bases; junction bases not matched to a gene: 12. The germline V gene has CDR1 SGHRS and CDR2 YFSETQ. Together with reference TRBV5-1 and TRBJ2-4, the CDR3 gives the full variable domain: KAGVTQTPRYLIKTRGQQVTLSCSPISGHRSVSWYQQTPGQGLQFLFEYFSETQRNKGNFPGRFSGRQFSNSRSEMNVSTLELGDSALYLCASSWGTGEVEGAKNIQYFGAGTRLSVL.

This clonotype appeared a few times. The V call is TRBV27, the J call TRBJ2-7; tentatively, D is TRBD2 (6 bases). Trimming took off 2 bases at V and 7 bases at J, with 18 bases between the two ends. Germline CDR1 and CDR2: MNHEY and SMNVEV (reference sequence). CDR3 length equals 15 residues. The CDR3 here is CASSLDQLPREEQYF. The CDR3 coding sequence is TGTGCCAGCAGTTTAGACCAACTCCCTCGGGAGGAGCAGTACTTC.

V is TRBV7-2 and J is TRBJ2-7; D is perhaps TRBD1 (6 bases). V dropped 5 bases and J dropped 8 bases, with 22 bases sitting between them. CDR1 is SGHTA and CDR2 is FQGNSA in the germline V gene. The length of the CDR3 is 15 residues. This chain's CDR3 is CASSEIGRGIVKQYF. CDR3 bases: TGTGCCAGCAGCGAAATAGGCAGGGGAATTGTGAAGCAGTACTTC.

This clonotype has only a few counts. The chain couples TRBV12-3 or TRBV12-4 to TRBJ2-7, with D perhaps given as TRBD1 or TRBD2 (5 bases each). The V end was cut by 3 bases, the J end by 11 bases, with 14 bases between. This CDR3 has 12 amino acids. The CDR3 protein is CASSFGQRGEYF. DNA of the CDR3: TGTGCCAGCAGTTTTGGGCAGAGGGGCGAGTACTTC.

There are a few counts of this clonotype. V and J are TRBV6-5 and TRBJ2-3; a possible D gene is TRBD1 (5 bases). V was trimmed by 2 bases and J by 2 bases, leaving 14 bases between them. The CDR3 runs 16 residues. The germline V gene encodes CDR1 MNHEY and CDR2 SVGAGI. The CDR3 sequence is CASSYLDSSFTDTQYF. The CDR3 bases are TGTGCCAGCAGTTACCTAGACAGTTCATTCACAGATACGCAGTATTTT.

The V gene is TRBV6-5, the J gene TRBJ2-1, with TRBD2 identical over 10 bases. Losses at the gene ends were 3 bases for V and 9 bases for J; bases not matched to a gene: 14. This CDR3 is built from 17 residues. Germline-derived CDR1 and CDR2 are MNHEY and SVGAGI. The CDR3: CASSYPTGTQREGEQFF. In DNA form, the CDR3 reads TGTGCCAGCAGTTATCCCACAGGGACCCAGCGGGAGGGTGAGCAGTTCTTC.

This clonotype was recorded at least ten times. V is TRBV27 and J is TRBJ2-7; D not certain. The CDR3 spans 13 residues. Germline V gene lookup returns CDR1 MNHEY and CDR2 SMNVEV (reference sequence). V lost 4 bases and J 0 bases, leaving 7 bases between the germline ends. CDR3 amino acids: CASSSRSSYEQYF. The CDR3 nucleotides are TGTGCCAGCAGTTCTAGGAGCTCCTACGAGCAGTACTTC.

The chain has TRBV29-1 and TRBJ2-2; the D is unclear. Trimming shortened V by 6 bases and J by 4 bases, and 12 bases separated the two germline ends. The CDR3 extends over 13 amino acids. Per germline, CDR1 SQVTM and CDR2 ANQGSEA. In nucleotides, the CDR3 is TGCAGCGTCGGAATGGGGTCCACCGGGGAGCTGTTTTTT. Protein sequence: CSVGMGSTGELFF.

This clonotype was detected a few times. V and J are TRBV20-1 and TRBJ1-5; 10 bases match TRBD1. Germline loops: CDR1 DFQATT, CDR2 SNEGSKA (reference sequence). CDR3 length: 15 residues. Trimming took 3 bases from V and 5 from J; bases not matched to a gene: 7. CDR3 in amino acids: CSASKYGTGDQPQHF. The DNA of the CDR3 is TGCAGTGCTAGCAAATACGGGACAGGGGATCAGCCCCAGCATTTT.

This chain joins TRBV11-2 and TRBJ2-1; D is possibly TRBD1 (6 bases). The CDR3 is made up of 18 amino acids. Trimming shortened V by 3 bases and J by 0 bases, and 18 bases separated the two germline ends. Per the germline V gene, CDR1 is SGHAT and CDR2 is FQNNGV. Here the CDR3 reads CASSFFLTGRNSYNEQFF. CDR3 coding DNA: TGTGCCAGCAGCTTCTTCCTGACAGGACGCAACTCCTACAATGAGCAGTTCTTC.

The chain couples TRBV29-1 to TRBJ1-1, with D possibly matching TRBD1 (6 bases). The germline V gene has CDR1 SQVTM and CDR2 ANQGSEA. The CDR3 loop spans 13 amino acids. V lost 3 bases, J lost 4 bases, and 12 bases lay in between. CDR3 loop: CSVEAQQGTEAFF. The CDR3 DNA reads as TGCAGCGTTGAGGCTCAACAGGGCACTGAAGCTTTCTTT.

The table lists this clonotype with a few counts. This chain uses TRBV21-1 with TRBJ1-6. TRBV21-1 is a pseudogene locus. The CDR3 spans 16 residues. In DNA, the CDR3 is TGTGCCAGCAGCAAAGTTTTCTGGGACTCGATCTGGGACCTCCACTTT. It translates to CASSKVFWDSIWDLHF.

This clonotype was seen only a few times. This sequence joins TRBV20-1 and TRBJ2-1, with TRBD2 matching over 10 bases. This CDR3 has 14 amino acids. The germline gives CDR1 DFQATT, CDR2 SNEGSKA (reference sequence). V dropped 3 bases and J dropped 8; count of bases not matched to a gene: 7. The CDR3 here is CSASPSGSLYEQFF. The CDR3 coding sequence is TGCAGTGCTAGCCCTAGCGGGAGTTTGTATGAGCAGTTCTTC.

This clonotype has more than one count but fewer than ten. V is TRBV7-2 and J is TRBJ2-1; 7 bases are shared with TRBD2. The V and J ends lost 4 bases and 6 bases, in that order; junction bases with no gene match: 6. CDR1 and CDR2 (germline): SGHTA, FQGNSA. The CDR3 length is 14 residues. The CDR3 DNA sequence: TGTGCCAGCAGCTATGGGGGGGGGGTCAATGAGCAGTTCTTC. It translates to CASSYGGGVNEQFF.

In this sample, this clonotype turned up a few times. The chain joins TRBV20-1 to TRBJ2-1; weak D call: TRBD2 (6 bases). Germline V gene data show CDR1 as DFQATT and CDR2 as SNEGSKA (reference sequence). CDR3 length: 18 amino acids. Between the trimmed V and J ends, which lost 1 base and 1 base, there was a span of 20 bases. The CDR3 DNA follows: TGCAGTGCTAGAGGCACCGTCGGGTCCGGGAGTTCCTACAATGAGCAGTTCTTC. Translating it yields CSARGTVGSGSSYNEQFF.

CDR3 amino acids: CSARDGGEGTDTQYF. The CDR3, as DNA: TGCAGTGCTAGAGATGGGGGGGAGGGCACAGATACGCAGTATTTT. The rearrangement uses TRBV20-1 and TRBJ2-3, with 7 nucleotides matching TRBD2. This CDR3 region has 15 residues. Germline trimming cut 0 bases from V and 1 base from J; bases unmatched to any gene: 4. The germline CDR1 and CDR2 sequences are DFQATT and SNEGSKA (reference sequence).

Here the CDR3 reads CASSAGRDVGETQYF. The CDR3 nucleotides read TGCGCCAGCAGCGCCGGGCGGGATGTGGGGGAGACCCAGTACTTC. The V and J genes are TRBV5-1 and TRBJ2-5, with TRBD2 as a possible D gene (6 bases). Trimming left V 4 bases short and J 5 bases short, with 18 bases between. The CDR3 consists of 15 residues. The germline V gene has CDR1 SGHRS and CDR2 YFSETQ.

The V call is TRBV27, the J call TRBJ2-3; TRBD2 matches 9 bases. CDR1 and CDR2 (germline): MNHEY, SMNVEV (reference sequence). V lost 3 bases, J lost 0 bases, and 4 bases stayed unmatched. The CDR3 extends over 16 amino acids. This CDR3 reads CASSLLSGSSTDTQYF. The CDR3 nucleotides are TGTGCCAGCAGTTTGCTTAGCGGGAGTAGCACAGATACGCAGTATTTT.